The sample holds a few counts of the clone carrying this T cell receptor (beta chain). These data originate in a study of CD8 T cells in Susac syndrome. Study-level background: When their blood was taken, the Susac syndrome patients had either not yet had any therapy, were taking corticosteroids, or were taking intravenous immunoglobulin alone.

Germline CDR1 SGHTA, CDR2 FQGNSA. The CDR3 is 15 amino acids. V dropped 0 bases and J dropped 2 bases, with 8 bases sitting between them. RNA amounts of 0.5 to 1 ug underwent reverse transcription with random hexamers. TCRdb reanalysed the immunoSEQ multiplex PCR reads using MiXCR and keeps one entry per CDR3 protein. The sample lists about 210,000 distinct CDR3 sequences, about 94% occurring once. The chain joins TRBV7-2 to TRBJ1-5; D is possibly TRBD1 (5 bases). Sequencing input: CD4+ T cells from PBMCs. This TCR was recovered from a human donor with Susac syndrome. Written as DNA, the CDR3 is TGTGCCAGCAGCTTAGCCGGGACCGGCAATCAGCCCCAGCATTTT. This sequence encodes CASSLAGTGNQPQHF.